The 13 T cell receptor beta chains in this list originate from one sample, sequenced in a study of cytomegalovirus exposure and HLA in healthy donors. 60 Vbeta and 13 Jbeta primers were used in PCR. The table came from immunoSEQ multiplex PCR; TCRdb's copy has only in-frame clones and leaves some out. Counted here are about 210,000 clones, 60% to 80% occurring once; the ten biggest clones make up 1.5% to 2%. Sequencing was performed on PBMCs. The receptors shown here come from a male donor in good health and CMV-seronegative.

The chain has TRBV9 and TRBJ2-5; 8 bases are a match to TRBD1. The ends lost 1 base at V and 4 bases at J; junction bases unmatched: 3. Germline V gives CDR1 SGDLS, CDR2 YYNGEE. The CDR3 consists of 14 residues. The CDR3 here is CASSVQGASETQYF. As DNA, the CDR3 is TGTGCCAGCAGCGTACAGGGGGCGTCAGAGACCCAGTACTTC.

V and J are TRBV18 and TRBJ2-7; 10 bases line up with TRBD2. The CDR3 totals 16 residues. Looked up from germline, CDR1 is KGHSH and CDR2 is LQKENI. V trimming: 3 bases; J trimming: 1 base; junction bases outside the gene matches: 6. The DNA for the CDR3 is TGTGCCAGCTCACCTATAGGACTAGCGGAGTCCTACGAGCAGTACTTC. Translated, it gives CASSPIGLAESYEQYF.

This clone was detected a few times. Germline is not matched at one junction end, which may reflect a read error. In nucleotides, the CDR3 is TGTGCCAGCAATGAACTCCTACGGGGCACTGAAGCTTTCTTT. This sequence encodes CASNELLRGTEAFF. This chain links TRBV2 with TRBJ1-1; D is unclear. The length of the CDR3 is 14 residues. Per the germline V gene, CDR1 is SNHLY and CDR2 is FYNNEI.

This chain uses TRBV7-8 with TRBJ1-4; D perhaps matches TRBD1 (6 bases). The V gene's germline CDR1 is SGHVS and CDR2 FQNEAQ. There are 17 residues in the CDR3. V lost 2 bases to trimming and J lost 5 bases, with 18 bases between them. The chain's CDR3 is CASSLRARGTKNEKLFF. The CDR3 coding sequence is TGTGCCAGCAGCTTAAGGGCCAGGGGAACTAAAAATGAAAAACTGTTTTTT.

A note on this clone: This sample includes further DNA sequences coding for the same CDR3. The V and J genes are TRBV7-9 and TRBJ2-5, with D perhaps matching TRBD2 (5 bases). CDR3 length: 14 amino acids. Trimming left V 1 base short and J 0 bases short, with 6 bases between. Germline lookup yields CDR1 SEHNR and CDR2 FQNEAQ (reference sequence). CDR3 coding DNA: TGTGCCAGCAGCTTAGGGGAGTACCAAGAGACCCAGTACTTC. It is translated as CASSLGEYQETQYF.

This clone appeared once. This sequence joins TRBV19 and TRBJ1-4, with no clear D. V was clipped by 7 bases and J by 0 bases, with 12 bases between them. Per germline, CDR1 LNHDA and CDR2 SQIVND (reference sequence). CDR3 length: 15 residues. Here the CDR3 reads CASNGGRATNEKLFF. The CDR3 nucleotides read TGTGCCAGTAATGGAGGACGGGCAACTAATGAAAAACTGTTTTTT.

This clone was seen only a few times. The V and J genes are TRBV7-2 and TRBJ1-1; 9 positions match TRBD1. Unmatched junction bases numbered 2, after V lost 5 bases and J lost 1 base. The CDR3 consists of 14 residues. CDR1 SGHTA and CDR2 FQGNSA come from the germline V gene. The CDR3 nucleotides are TGTGCCAGCAGCCGGGACAGGGCGAACACTGAAGCTTTCTTT. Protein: CASSRDRANTEAFF. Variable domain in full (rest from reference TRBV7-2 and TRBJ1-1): GAGVSQSPSNKVTEKGKDVELRCDPISGHTALYWYRQSLGQGLEFLIYFQGNSAPDKSGLPSDRFSAERTGGSVSTLTIQRTQQEDSAVYLCASSRDRANTEAFFGQGTRLTVV.

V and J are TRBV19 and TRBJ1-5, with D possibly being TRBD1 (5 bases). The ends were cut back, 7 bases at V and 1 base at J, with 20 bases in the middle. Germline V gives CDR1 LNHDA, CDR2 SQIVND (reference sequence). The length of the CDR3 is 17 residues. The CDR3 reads CASTFSGSSGSNQPQHF. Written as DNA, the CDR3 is TGTGCCAGTACCTTTTCAGGGTCTAGCGGGAGCAATCAGCCCCAGCATTTT. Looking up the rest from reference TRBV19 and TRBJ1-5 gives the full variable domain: DGGITQSPKYLFRKEGQNVTLSCEQNLNHDAMYWYRQDPGQGLRLIYYSQIVNDFQKGDIAEGYSVSREKKESFPLTVTSAQKNPTAFYLCASTFSGSSGSNQPQHFGDGTRLSIL.

Here the CDR3 reads CASSLGGDRGLSNSPLHF. The CDR3 coding sequence is TGCGCCAGCAGCTTGGGGGGGGACAGGGGGCTGAGTAATTCACCCCTCCACTTT. The chain is built from TRBV5-1 and TRBJ1-6; 12 bases are a match to TRBD1. CDR1 SGHRS and CDR2 YFSETQ come from the germline V gene. This CDR3 contains 18 residues. V was clipped by 0 bases and J by 6 bases; unmatched bases: 7.

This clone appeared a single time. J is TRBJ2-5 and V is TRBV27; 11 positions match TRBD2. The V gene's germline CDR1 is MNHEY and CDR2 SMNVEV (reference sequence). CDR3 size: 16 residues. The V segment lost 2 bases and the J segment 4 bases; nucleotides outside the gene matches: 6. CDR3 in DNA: TGTGCCAGCAGTTTAAGGACTAGCGGGCCCATAGAGACCCAGTACTTC. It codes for CASSLRTSGPIETQYF.

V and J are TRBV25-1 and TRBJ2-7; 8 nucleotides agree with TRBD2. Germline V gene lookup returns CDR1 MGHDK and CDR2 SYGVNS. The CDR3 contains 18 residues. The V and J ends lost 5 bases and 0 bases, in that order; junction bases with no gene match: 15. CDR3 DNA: TGTGCCAGCAGTCCCCTAACGGGGGGGTTGGGACGCTCCTACGAGCAGTACTTC. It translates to CASSPLTGGLGRSYEQYF.

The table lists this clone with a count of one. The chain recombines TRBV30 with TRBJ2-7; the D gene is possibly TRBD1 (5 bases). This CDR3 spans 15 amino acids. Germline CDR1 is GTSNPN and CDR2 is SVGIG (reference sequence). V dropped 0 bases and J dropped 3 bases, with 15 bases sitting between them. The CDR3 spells CAWSVLGQFFYEQYF. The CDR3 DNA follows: TGTGCCTGGAGTGTGTTGGGGCAGTTTTTCTACGAGCAGTACTTC.

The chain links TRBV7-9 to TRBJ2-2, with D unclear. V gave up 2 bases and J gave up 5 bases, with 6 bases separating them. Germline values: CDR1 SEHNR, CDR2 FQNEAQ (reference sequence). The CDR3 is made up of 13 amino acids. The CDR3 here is CASSLFATGELFF. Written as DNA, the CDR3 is TGTGCCAGCAGCTTATTCGCGACCGGGGAGCTGTTTTTT. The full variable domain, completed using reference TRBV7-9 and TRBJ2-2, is DTGVSQNPRHKITKRGQNVTFRCDPISEHNRLYWYRQTLGQGPEFLTYFQNEAQLEKSRLLSDRFSAERPKGSFSTLEIQRTEQGDSAMYLCASSLFATGELFFGEGSRLTVL.